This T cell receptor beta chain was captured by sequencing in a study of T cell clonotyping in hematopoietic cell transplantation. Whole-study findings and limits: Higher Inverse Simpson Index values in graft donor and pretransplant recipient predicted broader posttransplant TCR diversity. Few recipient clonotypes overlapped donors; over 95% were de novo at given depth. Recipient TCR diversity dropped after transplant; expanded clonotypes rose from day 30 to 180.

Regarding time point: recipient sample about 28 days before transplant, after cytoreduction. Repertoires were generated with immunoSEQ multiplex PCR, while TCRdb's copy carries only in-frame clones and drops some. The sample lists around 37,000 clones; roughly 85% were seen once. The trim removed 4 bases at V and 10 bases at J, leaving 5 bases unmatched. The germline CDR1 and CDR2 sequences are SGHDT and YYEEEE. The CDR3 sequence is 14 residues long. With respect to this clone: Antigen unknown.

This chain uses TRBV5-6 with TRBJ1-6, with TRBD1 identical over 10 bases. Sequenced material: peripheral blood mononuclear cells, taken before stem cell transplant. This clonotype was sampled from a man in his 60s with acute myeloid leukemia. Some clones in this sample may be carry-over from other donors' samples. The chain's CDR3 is CASSPTGGWSPLHF. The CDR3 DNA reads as TGTGCCAGCAGCCCGACAGGGGGCTGGTCACCCCTCCACTTT.